Sequencing of this T cell receptor (beta chain) was carried out in a study of T cells in Graves' hyperthyroidism and ophthalmopathy. Amplified regions were TCR beta CDR3 sequences from RNA transcripts. First-round RT-PCR of the TCR CDR3 relied on the HTBI primer set. TCRdb re-derived calls from the multiplex PCR reads in MiXCR, one entry per CDR3 protein. This sample has about 380,000 distinct CDR3 sequences, with roughly 15% found just once. Ophthalmopathy patients had Clinical Activity Score at least 3, NOSPECS grade at least 4, duration under 3 months. This CDR3 spans 14 amino acids. The germline V gene encodes CDR1 DFQATT and CDR2 SNEGSKA (reference sequence). V shed 5 bases, J shed 5 bases, and the junction held 9 bases outside the gene matches.

The chain links TRBV20-1 to TRBJ2-7; 10 nucleotides align to TRBD2. The material sequenced was blood. This TCR came from a woman in her thirties with Graves' ophthalmopathy. The DNA of the CDR3 is TGCAGTGCTGAAACTAGCGGGGCCTACGACGAGCAGTACTTC. It translates to CSAETSGAYDEQYF.